The clone carrying this TCR beta chain was counted at least ten times. The data originate from a study of spatial heterogeneity in lung cancer. Each CDR3 protein is one row after TCRdb ran MiXCR on the 5' RACE reads. The sample contains about 38,000 distinct CDR3 sequences, approximately 6.3% of which appear only once. From germline, CDR1 is SGHVS and CDR2 FQNEAQ. The trim removed 6 bases at V and 1 base at J, leaving 4 bases unmatched. The CDR3 has 14 amino acids. Time point in this sample: sample taken at primary tumor resection. Sequencing was performed on whole RNA extracted from tumor and nontumor lung tissue, or from frozen PBMC, and the material was left unsorted.

The receptor comes from a male donor with early-stage non-small cell lung cancer. The V call is TRBV7-8, the J call TRBJ1-1; 8 bases agree with TRBD1. The material sequenced was PBMCs, taken at surgery. CDR3 coding DNA: TGTGCCAGCAGGTTGGGACAGGCGAACACTGAAGCTTTCTTT. Its translation: CASRLGQANTEAFF.